A selection of T cell receptor beta chains follows, all from one sample in a study of response to subunit inactivated influenza vaccine. TCRdb ran MiXCR on the RT-PCR reads and lists one entry per CDR3 protein. The table has approximately 500,000 distinct CDR3 sequences, roughly 13% seen once; the top ten hold about 12%. The sample was PBMCs from blood, taken 45 days after vaccination. Receptors were obtained from a man aged 45 to 65 who received an inactivated influenza vaccine. The CDR3 runs from the conserved cysteine through the conserved F or W. D genes are given only for firm matches. Size is omitted from some rows. Given values are once, few, many or a class for expanded clones.

TRBV25-1	TRBJ2-5	.	15	few	TGTGCCAGCAGTGAATTGCGGTTCACGGAGGAGACCCAGTACTTC	CASSELRFTEETQYF
TRBV29-1	TRBJ2-7	TRBD1	14	few	TGCAGCGTTGGAACAGGGGATGGGTCCTACGAGCAGTACTTC	CSVGTGDGSYEQYF
TRBV20-1	TRBJ2-7	.	11	.	TGCCGCCTAGGGGGTAGTTTCGAGCAGTACTTC	CRLGGSFEQYF
TRBV21-1	TRBJ2-1	.	17	few	TGTGCCAGCAGCCTATCCCCCCTCGGGAGAGAGGGAGTAAGGCAGTTCTTC	CASSLSPLGREGVRQFF
TRBV28	TRBJ2-3	TRBD2	18	few	TGTGCCAGCAGTTTATGGGCTAGCGGGGGCAGTAGCACAGATACGCAGTATTTT	CASSLWASGGSSTDTQYF
TRBV10-3	TRBJ1-5	.	13	few	TGTGCCATCAGTGAGGTATCAGGGCAGCCCCAGCATTTT	CAISEVSGQPQHF
TRBV21-1	TRBJ2-7	.	14	.	TGTGCCAGCAGCAAAGTGAGGACTAACTACGAGCAGTACTTC	CASSKVRTNYEQYF
TRBV7-2	TRBJ1-4	.	15	few	TGTGCCAGCAGCTTAGCGTTGGCCGAATTGAGGGTGCTGTTTTTT	CASSLALAELRVLFF
TRBV7-2	TRBJ1-1	.	13	many	TGTGCCAGCAGTTTAGGCAGAAACACTGAAGCTTTCTTT	CASSLGRNTEAFF
TRBV20-1	TRBJ2-3	TRBD2	16	many	TGCAGTGCTTTCTACGCTCTAGCGGGGGGTACAGATACGCAGTATTTT	CSAFYALAGGTDTQYF
TRBV27	TRBJ2-1	.	19	few	TGTGCCAGCAGTTTAGGGGCTCAACAGGGGGGGAGCTCCTACAATGAGCAGTTCTTC	CASSLGAQQGGSSYNEQFF
TRBV10-3	TRBJ1-2	.	12	many	TGTGCCATCAGTACAGGGAACTATGGCTACACCTTC	CAISTGNYGYTF
TRBV28	TRBJ2-1	.	12	.	TGTGCCAGCAGTTCTAGTCTCGGTGAGCAGTTCTTC	CASSSSLGEQFF
TRBV4-1	TRBJ2-7	TRBD2	15	many	TGCGCCAGCAGCTGGGGTAGCGGGGCTCTCTACGAGCAGTACTTC	CASSWGSGALYEQYF
TRBV5-1	TRBJ2-5	.	17	.	TGCGCCAGCAGCTTGGCCGCTGTGGGCGGGTACCAAGAGACCCAGTACTTC	CASSLAAVGGYQETQYF
TRBV29-1	TRBJ2-5	TRBD1	12	.	TGCAGCGTCGGGACAGGGCTGGCGACCCAGTACTTC	CSVGTGLATQYF
TRBV4-3	TRBJ2-3	TRBD2	17	few	TGCGCCAGCAGCCAACCGGGACTAGCGGGAGGGGTGGATACGCAGTATTTT	CASSQPGLAGGVDTQYF
TRBV20-1	TRBJ2-2	.	14	once	TGCAGTGCTTACCGTGGGGGTAGCACCGGGGAGCTGTTTTTT	CSAYRGGSTGELFF
TRBV7-2	TRBJ2-7	.	14	.	TGTGCCAGCAGCTTAGCGGGAAAGTACTACGAGCAGTACTTC	CASSLAGKYYEQYF
TRBV7-9	TRBJ1-4	.	14	few	TGTGCCAGCAGCCAATCTGGAGGGAATGAAAAACTGTTTTTT	CASSQSGGNEKLFF
TRBV25-1	TRBJ2-1	TRBD2	17	.	TGTGCCGCCGGGGGGGCTAGCGGGGGGGTATCCTACAATGAGCAGTTCTTC	CAAGGASGGVSYNEQFF
TRBV20-1	TRBJ2-7	.	13	few	TGCAGTGCTGACGGGCAGAGCTCCTACGAGCAGTACTTC	CSADGQSSYEQYF
TRBV15	TRBJ2-2	.	14	.	TGTGCCACCAGCAGTACGGGCCACACCAGGGAGCTGTTTTTT	CATSSTGHTRELFF
TRBV20-1	TRBJ2-3	.	15	few	TGCAGTGCTAGAGCCAATTTCGGGAGCACAGATACGCAGTATTTT	CSARANFGSTDTQYF
TRBV28	TRBJ2-7	.	15	few	TGTGCCAGCAGCCTAGTCTCCGGGAGTGGCAACGAGCAGTACTTC	CASSLVSGSGNEQYF
TRBV20-1	TRBJ2-3	TRBD2	17	.	TGCAGTGCTCCCTCGGGGATAGCGGGGGGGTTCACAGATACGCAGTATTTT	CSAPSGIAGGFTDTQYF
TRBV19	TRBJ2-1	.	15	few	TGTGCCAGTAGTATAGACAGGGACCCCTACAATGAGCAGTTCTTC	CASSIDRDPYNEQFF
TRBV14	TRBJ2-1	TRBD2	18	once	TGTGCCAGCAGCCCACTACCAGGTCGGAGCGGGAGTAGTAATGAGCAGTTCTTC	CASSPLPGRSGSSNEQFF
TRBV20-1	TRBJ2-3	.	15	.	TGCAGTGCTAGAGATAAGGCCTTTAGCACAGATACGCAGTATTTT	CSARDKAFSTDTQYF
TRBV6-1	TRBJ1-2	.	13	.	TGTGCCAGCAGCAGACAGAACAGCTATGGCTACACCTTC	CASSRQNSYGYTF
TRBV7-8	TRBJ2-5	.	14	few	TGTGCCAGCAGCTTACGGGGCAGCGAAGAGACCCAGTACTTC	CASSLRGSEETQYF
TRBV3-2	TRBJ2-7	.	19	.	TGTGCCTTCTGCTCGAATTGGCGGGGGGGCCGCTTTAGTTTCTACGAGCAGTACTTC	CAFCSNWRGGRFSFYEQYF
TRBV20-1	TRBJ2-7	.	11	.	TGCAGTGGCGGGGCGGCCTACGAGCAGTACTTC	CSGGAAYEQYF
TRBV20-1	TRBJ1-5	TRBD1	13	.	TGCAGTGCCAAAGGACAGGGCCCCCAGCCCCAGCATTTT	CSAKGQGPQPQHF
TRBV6-2/TRBV6-3	TRBJ1-2	TRBD1	15	few	TGTGCCAGCAGTTATTACAGGGGGACCTCCTATGGCTACACCTTC	CASSYYRGTSYGYTF
TRBV19	TRBJ2-2	.	15	few	TGTGCCAGTAGTATTCTAGGGGCGAACACCGGGGAGCTGTTTTTT	CASSILGANTGELFF
TRBV2	TRBJ2-3	.	13	few	TGTGCCAGCAGTGAAGGAGTTACAGATACGCAGTATTTT	CASSEGVTDTQYF
TRBV20-1	TRBJ2-7	.	15	few	TGCAGTGCTAGACCTCCAGGGGGGCTTCGGTACGAGCAGTACTTC	CSARPPGGLRYEQYF
TRBV6-5	TRBJ2-7	.	15	few	TGTGCCAGCAGTTACTCGACACTGGGGCCCTACGAGCAGTACTTC	CASSYSTLGPYEQYF
TRBV28	TRBJ1-2	.	15	many	TGTGCCAGCAGCCCTCCGGGACCTACCCACTATGGCTACACCTTC	CASSPPGPTHYGYTF
TRBV4-3	TRBJ1-1	TRBD1	18	few	TGCGCCAGCAGCCAAAGACAGGGAGCAAACGCGGGGAACACTGAAGCTTTCTTT	CASSQRQGANAGNTEAFF
TRBV12-3/TRBV12-4	TRBJ1-2	.	13	few	TGTGCCAGCAGTTTGCCCGACTACTATGGCTACACCTTC	CASSLPDYYGYTF
TRBV5-1	TRBJ2-2	.	12	few	TGCGCCAGCAGCGTCAACACCGGGGAGCTGTTTTTT	CASSVNTGELFF
TRBV4-1	TRBJ2-3	.	16	.	TGCGCCAGCAGCCAACGACCGATTCGCAACCTAGATACGCAGTATTTT	CASSQRPIRNLDTQYF
TRBV10-3	TRBJ2-3	TRBD2	14	.	TGTGCCATCTGGAGCGGGAGTTCATCAGATACGCAGTATTTT	CAIWSGSSSDTQYF
TRBV5-1	TRBJ2-3	.	12	many	TGCGCCAGCAGCTTGGTTTCGGATACGCAGTATTTT	CASSLVSDTQYF
TRBV20-1	TRBJ2-1	TRBD1	15	.	TGCAGTGCTAGAGAAACAGGGGTTTCCTACAATGAGCAGTTCTTC	CSARETGVSYNEQFF
TRBV5-1	TRBJ2-1	.	14	few	TGCGCCAGCAGCTTGGGGGACATGAGGCATGAGCAGTTCTTC	CASSLGDMRHEQFF
TRBV20-1	TRBJ2-1	.	12	few	TGCAGCCTAGCTCTCTCCTACAATGAGCAGTTCTTC	CSLALSYNEQFF
TRBV4-3	TRBJ2-1	TRBD2	14	.	TGCGCCAGCAGCCAAGTGCGGGGGGATTGGGTGCAGTTCTTC	CASSQVRGDWVQFF
TRBV6-4	TRBJ1-1	TRBD1	14	.	TGTGCCAGCAGCCCCACATCGGACAGGGCTGCAGCTTTCTTT	CASSPTSDRAAAFF
TRBV2	TRBJ1-1	.	15	few	TGTGCCAGCAGTGAAGCGGGCAGGGGGAACACTGAAGCTTTCTTT	CASSEAGRGNTEAFF
TRBV5-6	TRBJ1-2	TRBD1	16	.	TGTGCCAGCAGCTTTCTCCACCCGACAGGGAGATATGGCTACACCTTC	CASSFLHPTGRYGYTF
TRBV24-1	TRBJ2-5	TRBD1	15	.	TGTGCCACCAGTGATCGACAGGGTTTCCAAGAGACCCAGTACTTC	CATSDRQGFQETQYF
TRBV6-1	TRBJ2-7	.	15	few	TGTGCCAGCAGGGTAACAGGGTTCCCCACCTACGAGCAGTACTTC	CASRVTGFPTYEQYF
TRBV12-3/TRBV12-4	TRBJ2-2	.	15	many	TGTGCCAGCAGTCCCATCCGATGGGACACCGGGGAGCTGTTTTTT	CASSPIRWDTGELFF
TRBV10-3	TRBJ2-7	TRBD2	15	.	TGTGCCATCAGTGGGGTAGCTAGCGGGAGCAATGAGCAGTACTTC	CAISGVASGSNEQYF